A selection of T cell receptor beta chains follows, all from one sample in a study of blood T cell repertoires in COVID-19. Libraries were prepared by immunoSEQ multiplex PCR; TCRdb keeps only in-frame clonotypes and omits some of them. In the table there are around 260,000 clones, around 84% of which are singletons. Input material: peripheral blood. All receptors derive from a man aged 55 to 70 with acute or convalescent COVID-19. CDR3s include the opening cysteine and the closing phenylalanine or tryptophan. Each record gives: D gene, clone size, V gene, J gene, CDR3 DNA, CDR3 protein. D genes are given only for firm matches. Some rows have no size entry. The others give once, few or many, or a class for an expanded clone.

D gene: TRBD1; clone size: .; V gene: TRBV7-9; J gene: TRBJ2-5; CDR3 DNA: TGTGCCAGCAGCTTGACAGGGGTAGGAGAGACCCAGTACTTC; CDR3 protein: CASSLTGVGETQYF
D gene: .; clone size: .; V gene: TRBV5-1; J gene: TRBJ1-1; CDR3 DNA: TGCGCCAGCAGCTTTGGTGCAGGGAAGGGTACTGAAGCTTTCTTT; CDR3 protein: CASSFGAGKGTEAFF
D gene: TRBD1; clone size: .; V gene: TRBV7-6; J gene: TRBJ1-1; CDR3 DNA: TGTGCCAGCAGTTTCGGACAGGGAGGGACTGAAGCTTTCTTT; CDR3 protein: CASSFGQGGTEAFF
D gene: TRBD1; clone size: .; V gene: TRBV29-1; J gene: TRBJ2-7; CDR3 DNA: TGCAGCGTTGTGAGACCGGGACAGGGAAACGAGCAGTACTTC; CDR3 protein: CSVVRPGQGNEQYF
D gene: TRBD2; clone size: .; V gene: TRBV11-2; J gene: TRBJ2-1; CDR3 DNA: TGTGCCAGCAGCCCGGGACTAGCGGGGAACAATGAGCAGTTCTTC; CDR3 protein: CASSPGLAGNNEQFF
D gene: TRBD1; clone size: .; V gene: TRBV19; J gene: TRBJ2-7; CDR3 DNA: TGTGCCAGTAGCCCCCTTCCGGGACAGGGCCACGAGCAGTACTTC; CDR3 protein: CASSPLPGQGHEQYF
D gene: .; clone size: .; V gene: TRBV21-1; J gene: TRBJ2-7; CDR3 DNA: TGTGCCAGCAGCAAACCTGGGACAGTCTACGAGCAGTACTTC; CDR3 protein: CASSKPGTVYEQYF
D gene: TRBD1; clone size: once; V gene: TRBV18; J gene: TRBJ1-4; CDR3 DNA: TGTGCCAGCTCACGCGGGGGACAGGTTGGAAAACTGTTTTTT; CDR3 protein: CASSRGGQVGKLFF
D gene: TRBD2; clone size: .; V gene: TRBV19; J gene: TRBJ2-3; CDR3 DNA: TGTGCCAGTAGTATAGGGCGGACTAGCGGCACAGATACGCAGTATTTT; CDR3 protein: CASSIGRTSGTDTQYF
D gene: .; clone size: .; V gene: TRBV27; J gene: TRBJ1-1; CDR3 DNA: TGTGCCAGCAGTTTTTTCGGCCGGGGTAGTGAAGCTTTCTTT; CDR3 protein: CASSFFGRGSEAFF
D gene: TRBD2; clone size: .; V gene: TRBV6-5; J gene: TRBJ2-5; CDR3 DNA: TGTGCCAGCAGACTAGCGGAAGAGACCCAGTACTTC; CDR3 protein: CASRLAEETQYF
D gene: TRBD1; clone size: few; V gene: TRBV10-3; J gene: TRBJ1-2; CDR3 DNA: TGTGCCATCAGTGACCCAGACAGGGTAGGTCATACTAGTTATGGCTACACCTTC; CDR3 protein: CAISDPDRVGHTSYGYTF
D gene: TRBD2; clone size: .; V gene: TRBV6-5; J gene: TRBJ2-1; CDR3 DNA: TGTGCCAGCAGGCGGACTAGCGGGGCGCGGAATGAGCAGTTCTTC; CDR3 protein: CASRRTSGARNEQFF
D gene: .; clone size: .; V gene: TRBV4-2; J gene: TRBJ2-3; CDR3 DNA: TGTGCCAGCAGCCAAGATCTGCCTCACGAGGGTGTGGATACGCAGTATTTT; CDR3 protein: CASSQDLPHEGVDTQYF
D gene: TRBD2; clone size: .; V gene: TRBV29-1; J gene: TRBJ2-1; CDR3 DNA: TGCAGCGTTGAACAGGCGGGAGGGATATACAATGAGCAGTTCTTC; CDR3 protein: CSVEQAGGIYNEQFF
D gene: .; clone size: few; V gene: TRBV7-8; J gene: TRBJ2-7; CDR3 DNA: TGTGCCAGCAGCTTAGGCGAGGGCGAGCAGTACTTC; CDR3 protein: CASSLGEGEQYF
D gene: TRBD2; clone size: .; V gene: TRBV13; J gene: TRBJ2-3; CDR3 DNA: TGTGCCAGCAGCCTGGGACTAGCGGGCGGCACAGATACGCAGTATTTT; CDR3 protein: CASSLGLAGGTDTQYF
D gene: .; clone size: .; V gene: TRBV19; J gene: TRBJ1-1; CDR3 DNA: TGTGCCAGTAGACGCCCCAAGGGAGGGGCCTTTAACACTGAAGCTTTCTTT; CDR3 protein: CASRRPKGGAFNTEAFF
D gene: TRBD1; clone size: .; V gene: TRBV18; J gene: TRBJ1-2; CDR3 DNA: TGTGCCAGCTCACCCTCGACAGGGGCGGGAGGCTACACCTTC; CDR3 protein: CASSPSTGAGGYTF
D gene: .; clone size: .; V gene: TRBV10-3; J gene: TRBJ1-3; CDR3 DNA: TGTGCCATCAGGCCGAACTTAGACAACACAGGAGTCGGAAGACTTACCGGCTCTGGAAACACCATATATTTT; CDR3 protein: CAIRPNLDNTGVGRLTGSGNTIYF
D gene: .; clone size: once; V gene: TRBV5-8; J gene: TRBJ1-1; CDR3 DNA: TGTGCCAGCAGCCTCCCGGGACAAGTGAACACTGAAGCTTTCTTT; CDR3 protein: CASSLPGQVNTEAFF
D gene: .; clone size: .; V gene: TRBV3-1/TRBV3-2; J gene: TRBJ1-5; CDR3 DNA: TGTGCCAGCAGCCCCAGGGAAGGCAATCAGCCCCAGCATTTT; CDR3 protein: CASSPREGNQPQHF
D gene: .; clone size: .; V gene: TRBV7-3; J gene: TRBJ2-5; CDR3 DNA: TGTGCCAGCAGTCCCGCCACAGAAGCGGCCCAGTACTTC; CDR3 protein: CASSPATEAAQYF
D gene: TRBD1; clone size: .; V gene: TRBV11-3; J gene: TRBJ2-1; CDR3 DNA: TGTGCCAGCAGCTTGGCCCGGACAGGGGACTACAATGAGCAGTTCTTC; CDR3 protein: CASSLARTGDYNEQFF
D gene: TRBD2; clone size: .; V gene: TRBV6-5; J gene: TRBJ2-7; CDR3 DNA: TGTGCCAGCAGTTACTCCCCTCTAGCGGTATCCTACGAGCAGTACTTC; CDR3 protein: CASSYSPLAVSYEQYF
D gene: .; clone size: .; V gene: TRBV5-4; J gene: TRBJ2-1; CDR3 DNA: TGTGCCAGCAGCTTGGCCCTAGCCCTCTACAATGAGCAGTTCTTC; CDR3 protein: CASSLALALYNEQFF
D gene: TRBD2; clone size: .; V gene: TRBV7-2; J gene: TRBJ2-3; CDR3 DNA: TGTGCCAGCAGCTTGGGACTAGCTGCAGATACGCAGTATTTT; CDR3 protein: CASSLGLAADTQYF
D gene: .; clone size: .; V gene: TRBV16; J gene: TRBJ1-5; CDR3 DNA: TGTGCCAGCAGCCAATGGAGGGAGGGCAATCAGCCCCAGCATTTT; CDR3 protein: CASSQWREGNQPQHF
D gene: .; clone size: .; V gene: TRBV18; J gene: TRBJ2-2; CDR3 DNA: TGTGCCAGCCCACCGGGGGCGGGCCGAGGCACCGGGGAGCTGTTTTTT; CDR3 protein: CASPPGAGRGTGELFF
D gene: TRBD2; clone size: .; V gene: TRBV5-4; J gene: TRBJ2-1; CDR3 DNA: TGTGCCAGCAGCTTTTCTAGCGGGAGTTACAATGAGCAGTTCTTC; CDR3 protein: CASSFSSGSYNEQFF
D gene: TRBD2; clone size: .; V gene: TRBV6-5; J gene: TRBJ2-7; CDR3 DNA: TGTGCCAGCAGTTCGGGACTAGCCGGAACCTACGAGCAGTACTTC; CDR3 protein: CASSSGLAGTYEQYF
D gene: TRBD1; clone size: once; V gene: TRBV9; J gene: TRBJ1-2; CDR3 DNA: TGTGCCAGCAGCGAGGTCCGGGACAGGGGTCCGGAGGGCTACACCTTC; CDR3 protein: CASSEVRDRGPEGYTF
D gene: TRBD2; clone size: .; V gene: TRBV3-1/TRBV3-2; J gene: TRBJ2-1; CDR3 DNA: TGTGCCAGCAGCCCCGAGGGTAGCGGGGTGGGATATGAGCAGTTCTTC; CDR3 protein: CASSPEGSGVGYEQFF
D gene: .; clone size: .; V gene: TRBV2; J gene: TRBJ1-3; CDR3 DNA: TGTGCCAGCAGTGAAGCAGGGGCCGGATCTGGAAACACCATATATTTT; CDR3 protein: CASSEAGAGSGNTIYF
D gene: TRBD2; clone size: once; V gene: TRBV7-2; J gene: TRBJ2-7; CDR3 DNA: TGTGCCAGCAGCTTCATAGCGGGAGGGCCCTACGAGCAGTACTTC; CDR3 protein: CASSFIAGGPYEQYF
D gene: TRBD1; clone size: .; V gene: TRBV19; J gene: TRBJ1-2; CDR3 DNA: TGTGCCAGTAGTGTACAGGGGGCGCTTCAGGCTTCTGGCTACACCTTC; CDR3 protein: CASSVQGALQASGYTF
D gene: TRBD2; clone size: .; V gene: TRBV5-8; J gene: TRBJ2-5; CDR3 DNA: TGTGCCAGCAGCTTGAGACTAGCGGGAGTCGGGGAGACCCAGTACTTC; CDR3 protein: CASSLRLAGVGETQYF
D gene: .; clone size: .; V gene: TRBV18; J gene: TRBJ2-2; CDR3 DNA: TGTGCCAGCTCACCAATCTGGAACACCGGGGAGCTGTTTTTT; CDR3 protein: CASSPIWNTGELFF
D gene: .; clone size: .; V gene: TRBV6-5; J gene: TRBJ1-5; CDR3 DNA: TGTGCCAGCAGGTGGCCCGATCAGCCCCAGCATTTT; CDR3 protein: CASRWPDQPQHF
D gene: TRBD2; clone size: .; V gene: TRBV5-1; J gene: TRBJ2-3; CDR3 DNA: TGCGCCAGCAGCTCCGGGACTAGCGGGGGGGAAGGCACAGATACGCAGTATTTT; CDR3 protein: CASSSGTSGGEGTDTQYF
D gene: .; clone size: .; V gene: TRBV25-1; J gene: TRBJ1-1; CDR3 DNA: TGTGCCAGCATTGGCACAGAAGGGAACACTGAAGCTTTCTTT; CDR3 protein: CASIGTEGNTEAFF
D gene: .; clone size: once; V gene: TRBV5-1; J gene: TRBJ2-2; CDR3 DNA: TGCGCCAGCAGCTTGAACGGTAGGGGCGCCAACGGGGAGCTGTTTTTT; CDR3 protein: CASSLNGRGANGELFF
D gene: .; clone size: .; V gene: TRBV9; J gene: TRBJ2-1; CDR3 DNA: TGTGCCAGCAGCGTAAGCCCCTCCTCCTACAATGAGCAGTTCTTC; CDR3 protein: CASSVSPSSYNEQFF
D gene: .; clone size: .; V gene: TRBV5-1; J gene: TRBJ1-2; CDR3 DNA: TGCGCCAGCAGCTCAGGCGGGACGAATTATGGCTACACCTTC; CDR3 protein: CASSSGGTNYGYTF
D gene: .; clone size: .; V gene: TRBV28; J gene: TRBJ2-2; CDR3 DNA: TGTGCCAGCAGTTCAGGACAGTGGAACACCGGGGAGCTGTTTTTT; CDR3 protein: CASSSGQWNTGELFF
D gene: .; clone size: .; V gene: TRBV6-6; J gene: TRBJ1-1; CDR3 DNA: TGTGCCAGCAGTTACGGAGGAACCCAAGCTTTCTTT; CDR3 protein: CASSYGGTQAFF
D gene: TRBD2; clone size: .; V gene: TRBV10-1; J gene: TRBJ2-2; CDR3 DNA: TGCGCCAGCAGTGAGCCGGGGGGCACCGGGGAGCTGTTTTTT; CDR3 protein: CASSEPGGTGELFF
D gene: .; clone size: .; V gene: TRBV7-9; J gene: TRBJ2-1; CDR3 DNA: TGTGCCAGCAGCTTAGTTAAAGGGAGAGTTCGGGAGCGGAGCAGTTTCTTC; CDR3 protein: CASSLVKGRVRERSSFF